This entry is about one TCR beta chain. This specimen comes from a study of blood T cell repertoires in COVID-19. About the research overall: Acute-phase and convalescent COVID-19 samples originated in the United States, Italy and Spain.

Only in-frame clones appear in the TCRdb table, and some are missing; sequencing was by immunoSEQ multiplex PCR. Of fewer than 100,000 clones in the sample, 88% are singletons; the top ten hold approximately 45%. This clonotype was obtained from a human donor in a cohort sampled during active COVID-19. Sequencing was performed on peripheral blood.

The CDR3 DNA reads as TGTGCCAGCAGCTTAGACAGGAGGAACACTGAAGCTTTCTTT. It codes for CASSLDRRNTEAFF. The chain recombines TRBV7-9 with TRBJ1-1; weak D call: TRBD1 (5 bases). CDR1 is SEHNR and CDR2 is FQNEAQ in the germline V gene (reference sequence). The CDR3 has 14 amino acids. Trimming removed 1 base at V and 1 base at J, with 7 bases between. The full variable domain, rest sourced from reference TRBV7-9 and TRBJ1-1, is DTGVSQNPRHKITKRGQNVTFRCDPISEHNRLYWYRQTLGQGPEFLTYFQNEAQLEKSRLLSDRFSAERPKGSFSTLEIQRTEQGDSAMYLCASSLDRRNTEAFFGQGTRLTVV.